This entry lists 2 T cell receptor beta chains sequenced from one sample in a study of cytomegalovirus exposure and HLA in healthy donors. The PCR had 60 Vbeta and 13 Jbeta primers. Clones were sequenced by immunoSEQ multiplex PCR, and TCRdb holds only the in-frame ones, with some missing. The data contain approximately 240,000 clones, 82% of them singletons. Sequencing used PBMCs. The receptors derive from a woman in her thirties or forties in good health and CMV-seronegative.

This chain links TRBV5-1 with TRBJ1-1; 8 nucleotides agree with TRBD1. Per the germline V gene, CDR1 is SGHRS and CDR2 is YFSETQ. The CDR3 is 14 amino acids. Unmatched junction bases numbered 3, after V lost 5 bases and J lost 0 bases. This chain's CDR3 is CASSRQGMNTEAFF. The CDR3 DNA is TGCGCCAGCAGTAGACAGGGGATGAACACTGAAGCTTTCTTT.

This clone was seen just once. The rearrangement links TRBV5-6 to TRBJ2-7; 7 bases are a match to TRBD2. V shed 5 bases and J 5 bases; nucleotides not matched to a gene: 10. The length of the CDR3 is 14 residues. The germline CDR1 and CDR2 sequences are SGHDT and YYEEEE. The CDR3 DNA reads as TGTGCCAGCAGTCCAGGACTAGGAATAGACGAGCAGTACTTC. Translation gives CASSPGLGIDEQYF. The entire variable domain, with the rest obtained from reference TRBV5-6 and TRBJ2-7, is as follows: DAGVTQSPTHLIKTRGQQVTLRCSPKSGHDTVSWYQQALGQGPQFIFQYYEEEERQRGNFPDRFSGHQFPNYSSELNVNALLLGDSALYLCASSPGLGIDEQYFGPGTRLTVT.